This T cell receptor (beta chain) is drawn from a study of blood T cell repertoires in COVID-19. Study in general: Sample material is recorded as cDNA or gDNA derived from T cells, B-cell-depleted T cells, or PBMCs.

Using immunoSEQ multiplex PCR, the repertoire was profiled, and TCRdb retains in-frame clones only, with some absent. Among a few hundred thousand clones listed, about 87% were seen once. Trimming cost V 6 bases and J 5 bases; bases outside gene matches: 8. From germline, CDR1 is MGHDK and CDR2 SYGVNS. This CDR3 comprises 14 residues. V and J are TRBV25-1 and TRBJ1-1, with 8 bases aligning to TRBD1. This sequence was found in a woman younger than 30 who had recovered from COVID-19. Sequenced sample: PBMCs or T cells enriched from blood (not recorded which). For the CDR3, the DNA is TGTGCCAGCAGCCTAACGACAGGGGTGACTGAAGCTTTCTTT. It codes for CASSLTTGVTEAFF.